This T cell receptor (beta chain) was observed in a study of naive and memory T cell subsets. Study outcomes and limitations: TCR abundance followed a power law differing between naive and memory subsets.

From the second PCR step, alpha and beta chains were amplified apart. J gave up 9 bases and V 5 bases, and 9 bases lay outside the gene matches. The germline gives CDR1 SGHVS, CDR2 FQNEAQ. This CDR3 region has 14 residues. This clonotype came up once. What it binds is not known. Two oligonucleotides, mixed equimolar, formed the beta constant-region primer covering TRBC1 and TRBC2. MiXCR, applied by TCRdb to the UMI-ligation and nested PCR reads, yields one record per CDR3 protein. In the table there are approximately 21,000 distinct CDR3 sequences, 9.5% to 11% of which are singletons. The sequence derives from a human donor in good health. The chain is built from TRBV7-8 and TRBJ2-1, with TRBD2 matching 8 bases. Sequenced input: central memory CD8+ T cells from blood. CDR3 loop: CASSPSGGRFEQFF. The CDR3, as DNA: TGTGCCAGCAGCCCCTCGGGGGGGAGGTTTGAGCAGTTCTTC.